The T cell receptor beta chain described here comes from a study of tumor and adjacent non-tumor tissue in lung cancer. For the study at large: Aged about 30 to 76 years, patients included roughly ten men and a handful of women with stage I to III disease.

No cell sorting was done before RNA was extracted from the tissue. Between August and November 2014, newly diagnosed, chemotherapy-naive lung cancer patients underwent thoracic surgery in China. A word on this clonotype: Its antigen is undetermined.

Study-level results: Tumor tissue had significantly higher TCR diversity than normal lung. Top 100 clones took a larger repertoire share in normal lung.

This CDR3 contains 15 residues. V lost 11 bases, J lost 0 bases, and 19 bases lay in between. Per the germline V gene, CDR1 is MNHEY and CDR2 is SVGEGT. The library came from three nested PCR rounds adapted from ARM-PCR protocols. TCRdb ran MiXCR on the multiplex PCR reads and lists one entry per CDR3 protein. The sample yields around 210,000 distinct CDR3 sequences, about two thirds seen once. The sequenced sample consisted of lung tumor tissue. The receptor was isolated from a man in his sixties with non-small cell lung cancer. J is TRBJ1-2 and V is TRBV6-2 or TRBV6-3; perhaps TRBD1 as D (5 bases). The CDR3: CAVRGSGKPNYGYTF. As DNA, the CDR3 is TGTGCCGTAAGGGGCAGCGGAAAGCCTAACTATGGCTACACCTTC.